This T cell receptor beta chain was retrieved from a study of metastatic and nonmetastatic thyroid tumors. In the study overall: Both malignant and benign thyroid patients supplied peripheral blood and tumor or nodule tissue samples, across which the repertoires of these patients were then compared. Study-wide points: The study reportedly found significantly higher TCR beta diversity in malignant thyroid tumors than benign nodules, in blood and tumor.

There were no patients who had received any treatment before thyroid surgery. The table lists this clone with many counts. Its specificity is unknown. Germline CDR1 is MNHEY and CDR2 is SVGAGI. V lost 2 bases and J lost 6, with 5 bases in between. CDR3 size: 13 residues. In the original analysis: In papillary thyroid cancer, a distant-metastasis classifier was built using CDR3 differences across clinicopathological groups. TCRdb re-analyzed the PCR reads through MiXCR. TCRdb, not the authors, supplied the V and J calls. The sample lists about 93,000 clones; more than 9.5% were seen once. The sequence derives from a female donor with papillary thyroid cancer or a benign thyroid nodule (not recorded which). Some clones in this sample may be carry-over from other donors' samples. The material sequenced was blood. The chain recombines TRBV6-5 with TRBJ1-6; D is ambiguous. CDR3 loop: CASSYRVNSPLHF. In nucleotides, the CDR3 is TGTGCCAGCAGTTACCGGGTTAATTCACCCCTCCACTTT.